The source of this T cell receptor beta chain is a study of healthy donors' naive CD4 and CD8 T cells. Study-level points and caveats: Most V and J genes were reportedly biased between naive CD4+ and CD8+ cells.

Naive T cells were sorted: CD4+CD8-CD45RO-CD45RA+ for CD4+, CD8+CD4-CD45RA+CD27bright for CD8+. This clonotype was recorded only once. Its target is unknown. A linear amplification protocol produced the TCR libraries from about 510 ng of total RNA. TCRdb passed the reads through MiXCR, listing each CDR3 protein once. This sample has 150,000 to 200,000 distinct CDR3 sequences, with nearly 75% found just once. Germline CDR1 reads SGHNT; CDR2 reads YYREEE (reference sequence). This CDR3 comprises 19 residues. V lost 0 bases and J lost 2; bases outside the gene matches: 12. What was sequenced was naive CD4+ and CD8+ T cells sorted from blood, pooled from several donors. The clonotype comes from a pool of human donors in good health; the sample pools cells from several healthy donors. This rearrangement joins TRBV5-4 to TRBJ2-1, with 9 positions matching TRBD2. The CDR3 region has the DNA TGTGCCAGCAGCTTGGCCAATCAAGCGGCTAGCGGGACCTACAATGAGCAGTTCTTC. Its protein product is CASSLANQAASGTYNEQFF.